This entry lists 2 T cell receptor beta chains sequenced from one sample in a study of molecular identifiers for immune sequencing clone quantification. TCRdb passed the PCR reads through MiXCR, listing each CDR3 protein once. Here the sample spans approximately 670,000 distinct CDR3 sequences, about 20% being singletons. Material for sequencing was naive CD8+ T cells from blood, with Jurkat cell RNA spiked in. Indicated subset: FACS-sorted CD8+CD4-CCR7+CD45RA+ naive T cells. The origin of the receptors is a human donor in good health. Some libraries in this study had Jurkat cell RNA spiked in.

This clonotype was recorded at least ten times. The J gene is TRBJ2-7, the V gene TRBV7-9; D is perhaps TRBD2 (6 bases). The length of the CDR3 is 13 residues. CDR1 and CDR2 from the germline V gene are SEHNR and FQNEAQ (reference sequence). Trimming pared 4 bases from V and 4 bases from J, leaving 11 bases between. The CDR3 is CASSSGSPYEQYF. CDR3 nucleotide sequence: TGTGCCAGCAGCTCCGGGAGCCCGTACGAGCAGTACTTC.

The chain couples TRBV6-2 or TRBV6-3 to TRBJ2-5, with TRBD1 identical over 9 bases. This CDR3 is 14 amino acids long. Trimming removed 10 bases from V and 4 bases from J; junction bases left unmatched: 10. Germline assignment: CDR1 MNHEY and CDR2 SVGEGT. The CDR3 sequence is CATLQGAYTETQYF. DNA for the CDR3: TGTGCCACCTTACAGGGGGCTTATACAGAGACCCAGTACTTC.